These T cell receptor beta chains were read from a single sample in a study of healthy donors' naive CD4 and CD8 T cells. TCRdb re-analysed the reads in MiXCR, keeping a single row per CDR3 protein. Of about 180,000 distinct CDR3 sequences in the sample, nearly 75% were seen once. The sample taken for sequencing was naive CD4+ and CD8+ T cells sorted from blood, pooled from several donors. These receptors all come from a pool of human donors in good health; the sample pools cells from several healthy donors. Both conserved end residues are part of each CDR3. Each record gives: D gene, V gene, J gene, clone size, CDR3 protein, CDR3 DNA. D genes are given only for firm matches. The size field is filled for only some rows; it gives once, few, many or a size class.

TRBD2	TRBV29-1	TRBJ2-1	.	CSVRLAGGPNEQFF	TGCAGCGTTCGGCTAGCGGGAGGCCCCAATGAGCAGTTCTTC
.	TRBV29-1	TRBJ1-2	.	CSVLLGAAGYGYTF	TGCAGCGTCCTACTCGGGGCAGCGGGCTATGGCTACACCTTC
.	TRBV29-1	TRBJ1-1	few	CSVQGRTEAFF	TGCAGCGTCCAGGGGAGGACTGAAGCTTTCTTT
TRBD2	TRBV6-1	TRBJ2-3	.	CASSERGGRSPDTQYF	TGTGCCAGCAGTGAAAGGGGCGGGAGGAGCCCAGATACGCAGTATTTT
.	TRBV6-5	TRBJ2-1	.	CASSYSNEQFF	TGTGCCAGCAGTTACAGCAATGAGCAGTTCTTC
.	TRBV12-3/TRBV12-4	TRBJ1-2	.	CASSRPSYGCTF	TGTGCCAGCAGTCGACCGAGCTATGGCTGCACCTTC
TRBD1	TRBV29-1	TRBJ2-6	.	CSVEETDRGPGANVLTF	TGCAGCGTTGAAGAGACGGACAGGGGGCCTGGGGCCAACGTCCTGACTTTC
TRBD1	TRBV29-1	TRBJ2-7	.	CSVYGQAYSYEQYF	TGCAGCGTATACGGACAGGCCTACTCCTACGAGCAGTACTTC
TRBD2	TRBV30	TRBJ2-7	.	CAWSPRLAGVYEQYF	TGTGCCTGGAGCCCCAGACTAGCGGGAGTCTACGAGCAGTACTTC
.	TRBV19	TRBJ2-1	.	CASSIQEEAQFF	TGTGCCAGTAGTATACAGGAGGAAGCGCAGTTCTTC
TRBD2	TRBV29-1	TRBJ2-7	.	CSVEDRASGDYEQYF	TGCAGCGTTGAAGATCGCGCTAGCGGAGACTACGAGCAGTACTTC
.	TRBV7-6	TRBJ2-7	.	CASSFRGDGEQYF	TGTGCCAGCAGCTTCAGGGGGGATGGCGAGCAGTACTTC
.	TRBV29-1	TRBJ2-7	few	CSVREGLESSYEQYF	TGCAGCGTTAGAGAAGGTCTTGAAAGCTCCTACGAGCAGTACTTC
.	TRBV29-1	TRBJ2-7	few	CSVTPGGRYEQYF	TGCAGCGTTACCCCTGGTGGGCGATACGAGCAGTACTTC
.	TRBV5-1	TRBJ1-2	once	CASSLDSLYGYTF	TGCGCCAGCAGCCTGGACAGTCTCTATGGCTACACCTTC
TRBD2	TRBV5-4	TRBJ2-2	.	CASTPGLAGAIGELFF	TGTGCCAGCACCCCGGGACTAGCGGGAGCCATAGGGGAGCTGTTTTTT
TRBD1	TRBV13	TRBJ2-7	few	CASSLEYRGQSEQYF	TGTGCCAGCAGCTTGGAGTACAGGGGGCAGTCCGAGCAGTACTTC
.	TRBV6-2/TRBV6-3	TRBJ2-1	.	CASSIDLSDEQFF	TGTGCCAGCAGTATCGACCTTAGCGATGAGCAGTTCTTC
.	TRBV27	TRBJ1-5	few	CASSLYRLGTPIPQPQHF	TGTGCCAGCAGCCTTTACCGCCTGGGTACACCCATCCCTCAGCCCCAGCATTTT
.	TRBV27	TRBJ2-2	.	CASSFGGNTGELFF	TGTGCCAGCAGTTTCGGCGGGAACACCGGGGAGCTGTTTTTT
.	TRBV28	TRBJ2-7	.	CASSLGSNLDKSSYEQYF	TGTGCCAGCAGTTTAGGGTCAAACCTGGACAAGAGCTCCTACGAGCAGTACTTC
.	TRBV29-1	TRBJ2-7	.	CSVKRPPYEQYF	TGCAGCGTTAAAAGGCCCCCCTACGAGCAGTACTTC
.	TRBV6-1	TRBJ2-1	.	CASRSGLTLYNEQFF	TGTGCCAGCAGGTCGGGACTCACGTTATACAATGAGCAGTTCTTC
.	TRBV29-1	TRBJ1-5	few	CSVVRTDTQHF	TGCAGCGTTGTTCGTACAGATACGCAGCATTTT
.	TRBV5-5	TRBJ2-1	.	CASSPRDANEQFF	TGTGCCAGCAGCCCCAGGGACGCCAATGAGCAGTTCTTC
TRBD2	TRBV29-1	TRBJ2-7	.	CSVEGLAGDNEQYF	TGCAGCGTCGAAGGACTAGCGGGAGATAACGAGCAGTACTTC
TRBD1	TRBV18	TRBJ2-7	once	CASSPAGTGAYEQYF	TGTGCCAGCTCACCCGCAGGGACAGGGGCCTACGAGCAGTACTTC
.	TRBV18	TRBJ1-2	.	CASSPDIRGDGYTF	TGTGCCAGCTCACCCGACATCCGAGGAGATGGCTATACCTTC
TRBD1	TRBV29-1	TRBJ2-3	.	CSVEGQVTDTQYF	TGCAGCGTAGAGGGACAGGTCACAGATACGCAGTATTTT
TRBD1	TRBV20-1	TRBJ2-3	.	CSATGQGGDTQYF	TGCAGTGCTACGGGACAGGGCGGGGATACGCAGTATTTT
.	TRBV6-2/TRBV6-3	TRBJ2-7	.	CASRPEQGYEQYF	TGTGCCAGCAGACCAGAACAAGGCTACGAGCAGTACTTC
.	TRBV29-1	TRBJ2-7	once	CSVEADSSYEQYF	TGCAGCGTTGAGGCGGACAGCTCCTACGAGCAGTACTTC
.	TRBV30	TRBJ2-7	.	CAWSSGYSYEQYF	TGTGCCTGGAGTTCAGGGTATTCCTACGAGCAGTACTTC
.	TRBV29-1	TRBJ2-5	.	CSVEPLGETQYF	TGCAGCGTTGAGCCCCTAGGCGAGACCCAGTACTTC
.	TRBV6-5	TRBJ1-3	few	CASNGRYSGNTIYF	TGTGCCAGCAACGGGAGATACTCTGGAAACACCATATATTTT
TRBD1	TRBV6-5	TRBJ2-7	.	CASSEESEGQMAFNEQYF	TGTGCCAGCAGTGAAGAATCCGAGGGACAGATGGCTTTCAACGAGCAGTACTTC
.	TRBV20-1	TRBJ2-1	.	CSASLVGNEQFF	TGCAGTGCTAGTTTGGTTGGCAATGAGCAGTTCTTC
.	TRBV27	TRBJ2-1	.	CASSPARDSYNEQFF	TGTGCCAGCAGTCCGGCCCGGGACTCCTACAATGAGCAGTTCTTC
TRBD1	TRBV6-6	TRBJ1-2	.	CASSPRQGGGYTF	TGTGCCAGCAGCCCGCGACAGGGAGGTGGCTACACCTTC
.	TRBV6-1	TRBJ2-3	few	CASSEASSDTQYF	TGTGCCAGCAGTGAAGCAAGCTCAGATACGCAGTATTTT
.	TRBV4-1	TRBJ1-1	.	CASSQGQWVNTEAFF	TGCGCCAGTAGCCAAGGGCAATGGGTGAACACTGAAGCTTTCTTT
.	TRBV29-1	TRBJ1-1	once	CSVGSGALRAFF	TGCAGCGTGGGTTCGGGTGCTCTTCGGGCTTTCTTT
.	TRBV6-5	TRBJ1-1	.	CASSPMVNTEAFF	TGTGCCAGCAGCCCAATGGTGAACACTGAAGCTTTCTTT
TRBD1	TRBV6-5	TRBJ2-7	.	CASSYLSQGVYEQYF	TGTGCCAGCAGTTACCTGAGTCAGGGGGTTTACGAGCAGTACTTC
.	TRBV19	TRBJ1-1	.	CASSTSAWDTEAFF	TGTGCCAGTAGTACCTCCGCGTGGGATACAGAAGCTTTCTTT
.	TRBV29-1	TRBJ2-2	.	CSAVWGLNTGELFF	TGCAGCGCTGTCTGGGGGTTGAACACCGGGGAGCTGTTTTTT
TRBD1	TRBV6-5	TRBJ2-1	.	CASSYHGTGDNEQFF	TGTGCCAGCAGTTACCATGGGACAGGGGACAATGAGCAGTTCTTC
.	TRBV29-1	TRBJ1-2	few	CSVETVGQVGYTF	TGCAGCGTAGAGACGGTAGGGCAGGTCGGCTACACCTTC
.	TRBV19	TRBJ2-3	.	CASSEGPGPTTDTQYF	TGTGCCAGTAGCGAAGGGCCGGGACCGACCACAGATACGCAGTATTTT
.	TRBV6-2/TRBV6-3	TRBJ2-2	.	CASSYSKATGELFF	TGTGCCAGCAGTTACTCGAAGGCCACCGGGGAGCTGTTTTTT
.	TRBV12-5	TRBJ1-1	few	CASGLGRATEAFF	TGTGCTAGTGGCCTAGGACGGGCCACTGAAGCTTTCTTT